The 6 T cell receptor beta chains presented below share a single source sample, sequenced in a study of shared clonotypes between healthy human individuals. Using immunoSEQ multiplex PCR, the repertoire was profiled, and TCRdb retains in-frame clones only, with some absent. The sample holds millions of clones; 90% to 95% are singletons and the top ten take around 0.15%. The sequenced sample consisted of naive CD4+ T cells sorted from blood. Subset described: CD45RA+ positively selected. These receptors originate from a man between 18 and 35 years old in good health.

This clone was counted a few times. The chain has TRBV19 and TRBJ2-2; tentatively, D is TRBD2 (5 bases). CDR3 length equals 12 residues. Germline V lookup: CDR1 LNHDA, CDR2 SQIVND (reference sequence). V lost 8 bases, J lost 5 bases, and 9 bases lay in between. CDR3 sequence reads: CASWPGTGELFF. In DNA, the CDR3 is TGTGCCAGTTGGCCGGGGACCGGGGAGCTGTTTTTT.

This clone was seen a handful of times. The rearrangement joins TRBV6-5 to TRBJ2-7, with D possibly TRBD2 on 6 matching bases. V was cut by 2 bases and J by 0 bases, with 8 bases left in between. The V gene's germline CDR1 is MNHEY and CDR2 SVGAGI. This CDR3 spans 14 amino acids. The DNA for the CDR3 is TGTGCCAGCAGTTACGCGGGGAGCTCCTACGAGCAGTACTTC. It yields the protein CASSYAGSSYEQYF.

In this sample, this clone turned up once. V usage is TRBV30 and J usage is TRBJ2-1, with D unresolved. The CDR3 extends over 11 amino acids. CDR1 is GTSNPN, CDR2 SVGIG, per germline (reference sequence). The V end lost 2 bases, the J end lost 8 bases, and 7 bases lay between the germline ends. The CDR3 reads CAWSSQDEQFF. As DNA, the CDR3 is TGTGCCTGGAGTTCGCAGGATGAGCAGTTCTTC.

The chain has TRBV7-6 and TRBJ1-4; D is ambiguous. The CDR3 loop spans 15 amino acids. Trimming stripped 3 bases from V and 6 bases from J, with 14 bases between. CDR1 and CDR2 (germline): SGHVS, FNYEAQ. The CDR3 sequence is CASSFNGGSDEKLFF. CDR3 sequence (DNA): TGTGCCAGCAGCTTTAACGGAGGGAGCGATGAAAAACTGTTTTTT.

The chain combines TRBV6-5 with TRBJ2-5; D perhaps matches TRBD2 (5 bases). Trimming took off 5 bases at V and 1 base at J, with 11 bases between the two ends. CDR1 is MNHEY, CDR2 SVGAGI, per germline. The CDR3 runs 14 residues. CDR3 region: CASSQGLSQETQYF. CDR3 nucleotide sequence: TGTGCCAGCAGTCAAGGACTGAGCCAAGAGACCCAGTACTTC.

DNA of the CDR3: TGTGCCAGCAGATGGGACGGTCGTAGCGGGAAGGGGGACGAGCAGTACTTC. Encoded protein: CASRWDGRSGKGDEQYF. The chain uses TRBV21-1 and TRBJ2-7; TRBD2, the table's D call, was not compared with the DNA. TRBV21-1 is deemed a pseudogene. The CDR3 spans 17 residues.